This T cell receptor (beta chain) was sequenced for a study of T cell changes during pregnancy in multiple sclerosis. TCRdb's copy holds only in-frame clones and misses some; the assay was immunoSEQ multiplex PCR. This table holds tens of thousands of clones, around 90% found once. The CDR3 length is 17 residues. V was pared by 4 bases and J by 1 base, with 19 bases between. In germline, CDR1 is SGHDN, CDR2 FVKESK. This chain links TRBV14 with TRBJ1-2; D is possibly TRBD1 (6 bases). The material sequenced was peripheral blood, taken in the first trimester of pregnancy. This sequence originates from a female donor in good health, enrolled as a control in a pregnancy study. CDR3 region: CASSPGQNLYINYGYTF. The CDR3 nucleotides read TGTGCCAGCAGCCCCGGACAGAACCTATACATTAACTATGGCTACACCTTC. The whole variable domain, filled in from reference TRBV14 and TRBJ1-2, reads EAGVTQFPSHSVIEKGQTVTLRCDPISGHDNLYWYRRVMGKEIKFLLHFVKESKQDESGMPNNRFLAERTGGTYSTLKVQPAELEDSGVYFCASSPGQNLYINYGYTFGSGTRLTVV.